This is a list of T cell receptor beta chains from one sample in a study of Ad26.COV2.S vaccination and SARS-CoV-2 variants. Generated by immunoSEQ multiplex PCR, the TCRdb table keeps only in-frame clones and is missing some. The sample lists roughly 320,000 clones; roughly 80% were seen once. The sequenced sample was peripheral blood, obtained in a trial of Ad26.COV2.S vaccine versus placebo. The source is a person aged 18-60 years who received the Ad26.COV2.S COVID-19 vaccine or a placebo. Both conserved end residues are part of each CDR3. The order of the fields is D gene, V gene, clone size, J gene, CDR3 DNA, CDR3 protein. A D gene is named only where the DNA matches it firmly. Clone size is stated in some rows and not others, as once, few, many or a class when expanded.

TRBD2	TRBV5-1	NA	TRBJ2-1	TGCGCCAGCAGCTTGTCCCCGGGGGGGACCTACAATGAGCAGTTCTTC	CASSLSPGGTYNEQFF
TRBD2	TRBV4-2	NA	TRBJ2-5	TGTGCCAGCAGCCAAGAGCTAGCGGGGGGCCCTACCAAAGAGACCCAGTACTTC	CASSQELAGGPTKETQYF
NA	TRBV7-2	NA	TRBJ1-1	TGTGCCAGCAGCTTGGTGTTTTCGGACACTGAAGCTTTCTTT	CASSLVFSDTEAFF
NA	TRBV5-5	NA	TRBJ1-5	TGTGCCAGCAGCTTGGGTGCGGGGGGTAGCAATCAGCCCCAGCATTTT	CASSLGAGGSNQPQHF
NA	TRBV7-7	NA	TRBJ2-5	TGTGCTAGCAGCCGGAATATAGGGGAGACCCAGTACTTC	CASSRNIGETQYF
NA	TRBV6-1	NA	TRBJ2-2	TGTGCCAGCAGTGAGGTCTGGGTCGGGGAGCTGTTTTTT	CASSEVWVGELFF
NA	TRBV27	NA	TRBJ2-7	TGTGCCAGCAGTATCGGGAGTCCCTACGAGCAGTACTTC	CASSIGSPYEQYF
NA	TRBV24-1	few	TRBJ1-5	TGTGCCACCAGTAAGGGGGGGCAGGGGCAAGGGCCCCAGCATTTT	CATSKGGQGQGPQHF
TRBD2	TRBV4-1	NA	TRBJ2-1	TGCGCCAGCAGCCGAGCGGGGGCCCCCCCCTACAATGAGCAGTTCTTC	CASSRAGAPPYNEQFF
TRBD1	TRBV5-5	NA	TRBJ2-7	TGTGCCAGCAGCCTGGGACAGGGGGCAGTCGGGTACGAGCAGTACTTC	CASSLGQGAVGYEQYF
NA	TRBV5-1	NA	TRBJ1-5	TGCGCCAGCAGCCAAGGACCGTATCAGCCCCAGCATTTT	CASSQGPYQPQHF